This T cell receptor beta chain derives from a study of Ad26.COV2.S vaccination and SARS-CoV-2 variants. Study results and limitations: Responses of spike-specific T cells (both CD8+ and CD4+) reportedly showed substantial breadth after vaccination. Analytic work on TCR breadth and depth might have understated the full extent of total T cell responses. Among vaccine recipients, spike-specific TCR breadth exceeded that of placebo recipients.

Here immunoSEQ multiplex PCR was the method, and the copy in TCRdb shows in-frame clones only, minus some. The sample holds about 140,000 clones, approximately 90% seen once. The CDR3 consists of 16 residues. On this clone: Its specificity is unknown.

The V gene is TRBV21-1, the J gene TRBJ2-7; the table's D gene call, TRBD2, was not cross checked with the DNA. TRBV21-1 constitutes a pseudogene. Sequenced material: peripheral blood, taken after recovery from COVID-19. The receptor was isolated from a human donor who had recovered from COVID-19. This CDR3 reads CASSPDGGGSGYEQYF. DNA of the CDR3: TGTGCCAGCAGCCCAGATGGCGGGGGCAGCGGGTACGAGCAGTACTTC.